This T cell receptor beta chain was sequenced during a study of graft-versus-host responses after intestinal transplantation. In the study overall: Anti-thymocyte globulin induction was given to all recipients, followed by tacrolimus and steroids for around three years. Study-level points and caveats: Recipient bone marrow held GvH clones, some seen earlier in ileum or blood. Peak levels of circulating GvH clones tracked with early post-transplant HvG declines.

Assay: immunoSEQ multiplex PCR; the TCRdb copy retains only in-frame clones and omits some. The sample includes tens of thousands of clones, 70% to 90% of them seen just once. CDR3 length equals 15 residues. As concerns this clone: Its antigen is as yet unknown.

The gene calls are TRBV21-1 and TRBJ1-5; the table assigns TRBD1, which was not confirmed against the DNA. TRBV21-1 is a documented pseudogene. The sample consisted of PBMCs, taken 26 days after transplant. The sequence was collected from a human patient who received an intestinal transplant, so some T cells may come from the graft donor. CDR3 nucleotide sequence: TGTGCCAGCAGCAATCTGGGACAGGGGAATCAGCCCCAGCATTTT. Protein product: CASSNLGQGNQPQHF.